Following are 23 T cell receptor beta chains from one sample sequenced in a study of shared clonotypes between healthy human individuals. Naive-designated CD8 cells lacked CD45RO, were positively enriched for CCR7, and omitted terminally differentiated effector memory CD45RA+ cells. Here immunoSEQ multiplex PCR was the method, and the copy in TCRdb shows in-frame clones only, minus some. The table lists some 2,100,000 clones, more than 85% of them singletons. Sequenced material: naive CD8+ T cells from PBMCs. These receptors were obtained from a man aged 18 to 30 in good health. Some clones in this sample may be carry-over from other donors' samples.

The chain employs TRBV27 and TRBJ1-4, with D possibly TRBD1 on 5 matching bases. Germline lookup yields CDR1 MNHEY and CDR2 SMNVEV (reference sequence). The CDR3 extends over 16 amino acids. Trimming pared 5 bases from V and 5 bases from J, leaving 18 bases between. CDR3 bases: TGTGCCAGCAGTCTGAGGGGATCAGGGCGGAATGAAAAACTGTTTTTT. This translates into CASSLRGSGRNEKLFF.

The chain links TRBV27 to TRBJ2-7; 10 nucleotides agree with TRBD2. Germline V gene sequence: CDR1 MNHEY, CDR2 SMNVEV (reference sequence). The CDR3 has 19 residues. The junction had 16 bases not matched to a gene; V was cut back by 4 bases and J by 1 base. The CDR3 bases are TGTGCCAGCAGTTATAGCGGGAGGACCCTATCCGATCTATCCTACGAGCAGTACTTC. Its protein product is CASSYSGRTLSDLSYEQYF.

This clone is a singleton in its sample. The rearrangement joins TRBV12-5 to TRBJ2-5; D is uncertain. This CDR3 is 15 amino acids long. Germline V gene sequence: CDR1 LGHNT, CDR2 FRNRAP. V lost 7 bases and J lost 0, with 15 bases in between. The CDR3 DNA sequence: TGTGCTAGTGCCCCGGGCTCGTCTTACCAAGAGACCCAGTACTTC. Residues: CASAPGSSYQETQYF.

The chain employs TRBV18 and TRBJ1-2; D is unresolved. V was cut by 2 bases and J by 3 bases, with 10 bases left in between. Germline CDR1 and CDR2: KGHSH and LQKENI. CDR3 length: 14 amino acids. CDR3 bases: TGTGCCAGCTCACCAGCAACAGACTACTATGGCTACACCTTC. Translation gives CASSPATDYYGYTF.

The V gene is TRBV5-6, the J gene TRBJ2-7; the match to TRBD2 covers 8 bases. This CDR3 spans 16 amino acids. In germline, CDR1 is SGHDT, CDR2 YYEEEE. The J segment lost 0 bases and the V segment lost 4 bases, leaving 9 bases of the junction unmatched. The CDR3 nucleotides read TGTGCCAGCAGCCCTCAATCCGGGGGGGACTCCTACGAGCAGTACTTC. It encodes CASSPQSGGDSYEQYF.

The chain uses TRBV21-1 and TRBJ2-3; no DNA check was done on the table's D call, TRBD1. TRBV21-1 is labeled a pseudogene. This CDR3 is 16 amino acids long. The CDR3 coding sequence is TGTGCCAGCAGCTTACGCACAATTTTTAGCACAGATACGCAGTATTTT. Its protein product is CASSLRTIFSTDTQYF.

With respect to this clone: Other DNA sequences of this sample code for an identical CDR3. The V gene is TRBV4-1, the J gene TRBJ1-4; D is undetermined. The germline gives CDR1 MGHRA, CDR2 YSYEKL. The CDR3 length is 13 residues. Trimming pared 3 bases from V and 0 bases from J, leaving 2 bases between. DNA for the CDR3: TGCGCCAGCAGCCAGGCAACTAATGAAAAACTGTTTTTT. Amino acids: CASSQATNEKLFF.

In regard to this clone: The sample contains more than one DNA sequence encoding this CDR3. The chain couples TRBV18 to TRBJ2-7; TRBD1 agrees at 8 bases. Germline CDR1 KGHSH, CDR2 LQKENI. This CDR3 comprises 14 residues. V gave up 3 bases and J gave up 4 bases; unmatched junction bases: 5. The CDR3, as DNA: TGTGCCAGCTCACCTGAGACAGGGGTTTACGAGCAGTACTTC. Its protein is CASSPETGVYEQYF. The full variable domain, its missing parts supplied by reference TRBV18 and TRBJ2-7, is NAGVMQNPRHLVRRRGQEARLRCSPMKGHSHVYWYRQLPEEGLKFMVYLQKENIIDESGMPKERFSAEFPKEGPSILRIQQVVRGDSAAYFCASSPETGVYEQYFGPGTRLTVT.

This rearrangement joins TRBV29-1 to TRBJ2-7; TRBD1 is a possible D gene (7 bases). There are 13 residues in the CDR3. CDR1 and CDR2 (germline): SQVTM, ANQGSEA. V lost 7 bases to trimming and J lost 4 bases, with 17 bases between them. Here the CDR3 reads CSAVSQGGYEQYF. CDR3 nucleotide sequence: TGCAGCGCCGTCTCGCAGGGGGGATACGAGCAGTACTTC.

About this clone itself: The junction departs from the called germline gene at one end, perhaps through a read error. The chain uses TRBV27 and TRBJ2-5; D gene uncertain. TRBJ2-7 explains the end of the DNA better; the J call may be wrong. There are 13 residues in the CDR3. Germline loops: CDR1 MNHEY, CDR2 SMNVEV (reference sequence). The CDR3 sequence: CATSPSSSYEQYF. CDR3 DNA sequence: TGTGCCACCAGTCCGTCCTCAAGTTACGAGCAGTACTTC.

The CDR3 bases are TGTGCCAGCAGCCAAGCTGCTAGCGGGAGATTCTCCTACGAGCAGTACTTC. Translating it yields CASSQAASGRFSYEQYF. The chain joins TRBV4-2 to TRBJ2-7, with TRBD2 matching 10 bases. Per the germline V gene, CDR1 is LGHNA and CDR2 is YNFKEQ. The ends lost 1 base at V and 0 bases at J; junction bases unmatched: 6. The CDR3 contains 17 residues.

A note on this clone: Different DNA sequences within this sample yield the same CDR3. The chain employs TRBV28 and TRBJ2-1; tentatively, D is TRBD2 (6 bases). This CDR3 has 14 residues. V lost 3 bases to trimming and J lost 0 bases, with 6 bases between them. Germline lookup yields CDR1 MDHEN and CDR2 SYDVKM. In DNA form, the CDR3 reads TGTGCCAGCAGTTTCGGGAGCTCCTACAATGAGCAGTTCTTC. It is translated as CASSFGSSYNEQFF.

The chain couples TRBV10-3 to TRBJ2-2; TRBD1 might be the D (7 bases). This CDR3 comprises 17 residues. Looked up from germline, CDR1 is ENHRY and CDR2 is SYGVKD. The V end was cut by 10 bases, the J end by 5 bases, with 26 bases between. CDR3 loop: CATLPPGGMIDTGELFF. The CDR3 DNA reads TGTGCCACCCTCCCTCCAGGGGGGATGATAGATACCGGGGAGCTGTTTTTT.

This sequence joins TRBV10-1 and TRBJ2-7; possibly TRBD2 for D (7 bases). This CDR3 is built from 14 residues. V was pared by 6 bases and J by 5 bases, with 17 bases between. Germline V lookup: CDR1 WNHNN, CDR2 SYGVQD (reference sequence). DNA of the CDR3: TGCGCCAGCAGAAAGTCTCGGGGGGCCCACGAGCAGTACTTC. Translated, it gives CASRKSRGAHEQYF.

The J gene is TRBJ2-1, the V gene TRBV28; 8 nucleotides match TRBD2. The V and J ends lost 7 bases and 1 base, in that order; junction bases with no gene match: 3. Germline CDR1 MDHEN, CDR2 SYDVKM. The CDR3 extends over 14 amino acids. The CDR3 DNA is TGTGCCAGCAATAGCGGGACGTCCTACAATGAGCAGTTCTTC. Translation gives CASNSGTSYNEQFF. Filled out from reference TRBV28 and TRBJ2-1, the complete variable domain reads DVKVTQSSRYLVKRTGEKVFLECVQDMDHENMFWYRQDPGLGLRLIYFSYDVKMKEKGDIPEGYSVSREKKERFSLILESASTNQTSMYLCASNSGTSYNEQFFGPGTRLTVL.

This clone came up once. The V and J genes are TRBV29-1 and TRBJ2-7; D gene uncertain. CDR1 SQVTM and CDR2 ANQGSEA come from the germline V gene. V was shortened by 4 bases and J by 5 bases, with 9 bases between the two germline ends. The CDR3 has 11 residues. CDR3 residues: CSVVAVHEQYF. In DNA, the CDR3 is TGCAGCGTTGTAGCAGTCCACGAGCAGTACTTC.

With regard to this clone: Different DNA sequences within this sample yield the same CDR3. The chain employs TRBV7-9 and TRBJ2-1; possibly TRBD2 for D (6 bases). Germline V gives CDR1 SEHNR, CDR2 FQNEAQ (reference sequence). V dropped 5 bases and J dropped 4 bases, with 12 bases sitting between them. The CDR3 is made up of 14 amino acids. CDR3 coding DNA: TGTGCCAGCAGCCCCGGGACTGGATACAATGAGCAGTTCTTC. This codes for CASSPGTGYNEQFF. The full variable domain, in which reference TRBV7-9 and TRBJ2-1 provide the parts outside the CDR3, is DTGVSQNPRHKITKRGQNVTFRCDPISEHNRLYWYRQTLGQGPEFLTYFQNEAQLEKSRLLSDRFSAERPKGSFSTLEIQRTEQGDSAMYLCASSPGTGYNEQFFGPGTRLTVL.

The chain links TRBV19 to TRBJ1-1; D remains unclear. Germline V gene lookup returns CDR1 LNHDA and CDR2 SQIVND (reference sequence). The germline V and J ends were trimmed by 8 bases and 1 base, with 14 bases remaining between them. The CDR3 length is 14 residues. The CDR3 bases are TGTGCCAGTGTAGACGGACCGTCGAACACTGAAGCTTTCTTT. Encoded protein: CASVDGPSNTEAFF.

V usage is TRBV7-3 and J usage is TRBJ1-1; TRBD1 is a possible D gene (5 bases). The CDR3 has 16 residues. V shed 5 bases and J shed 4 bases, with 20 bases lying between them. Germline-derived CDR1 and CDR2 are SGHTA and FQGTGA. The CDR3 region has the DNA TGTGCCAGCAGCCACGGGACCGTCGGGAGTGGCACTGAAGCTTTCTTT. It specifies CASSHGTVGSGTEAFF.

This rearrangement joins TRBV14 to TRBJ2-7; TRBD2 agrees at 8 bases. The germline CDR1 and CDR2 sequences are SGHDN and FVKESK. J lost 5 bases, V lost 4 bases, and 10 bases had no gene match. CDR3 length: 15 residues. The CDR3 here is CASSRPAGEGNEQYF. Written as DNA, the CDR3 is TGTGCCAGCAGCCGACCAGCGGGAGAGGGCAACGAGCAGTACTTC.

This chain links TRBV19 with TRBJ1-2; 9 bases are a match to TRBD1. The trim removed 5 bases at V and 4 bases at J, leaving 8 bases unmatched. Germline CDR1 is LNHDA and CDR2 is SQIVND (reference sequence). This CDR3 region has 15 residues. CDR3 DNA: TGTGCCAGTAGTTTGGGGACAGGGACTGGCTATGGCTACACCTTC. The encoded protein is CASSLGTGTGYGYTF.

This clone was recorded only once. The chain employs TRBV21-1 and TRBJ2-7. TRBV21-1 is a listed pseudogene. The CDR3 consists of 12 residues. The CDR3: CASSKGGYEQYF. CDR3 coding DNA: TGTGCCAGCAGCAAAGGGGGGTACGAGCAGTACTTC.

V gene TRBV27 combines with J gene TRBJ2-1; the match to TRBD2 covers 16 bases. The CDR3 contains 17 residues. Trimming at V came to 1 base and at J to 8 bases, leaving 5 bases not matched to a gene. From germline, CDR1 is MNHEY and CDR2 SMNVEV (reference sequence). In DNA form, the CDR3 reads TGTGCCAGCAGTTTATTGGGACTAGCGGGAGGGCCCCATGAGCAGTTCTTC. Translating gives CASSLLGLAGGPHEQFF.